This is a list of T cell receptor beta chains from one sample in a study of T cells after yellow fever vaccination. Each CDR3 protein gets one entry after TCRdb re-called the 5' RACE reads with MiXCR. The sample holds under 300,000 distinct CDR3 sequences; 6.5% to 7.5% are singletons and the top ten take about 1%. This specimen consisted of CD4+ T cells sorted from PBMCs, obtained on the day of the yellow fever booster vaccination. The receptors here all came from a man younger than 45 who received the YFV17D yellow fever vaccine. The CDR3 runs from the conserved cysteine through the conserved F or W. A D gene is named only where the DNA matches it firmly. Expanded clones get a size class; other rows say once, few or many, or leave the size out.

d_gene: NA; abundance: few; j_gene: TRBJ2-7; v_gene: TRBV9; CDR3nt: TGTGCCAGCAGCGTAGTCGGGGAGGGGGGCTACGAGCAGTACTTC; CDR3aa: CASSVVGEGGYEQYF
d_gene: NA; abundance: few; j_gene: TRBJ1-1; v_gene: TRBV7-9; CDR3nt: TGTGCCAGCAGCCGGGGGGGAAAAGGCACTGAAGCTTTCTTT; CDR3aa: CASSRGGKGTEAFF
d_gene: NA; abundance: few; j_gene: TRBJ1-2; v_gene: TRBV3-1; CDR3nt: TGTGCCAGCAGCCAAGAAGGATCTTATGGCTACACCTTC; CDR3aa: CASSQEGSYGYTF
d_gene: NA; abundance: many; j_gene: TRBJ1-2; v_gene: TRBV4-3; CDR3nt: TGCGCCAGCAGCCAATCGGTAACAGGCAGGGCGGGCTACACCTTC; CDR3aa: CASSQSVTGRAGYTF
d_gene: NA; abundance: many; j_gene: TRBJ2-3; v_gene: TRBV5-1; CDR3nt: TGCGCCAGCAGCTTCCAGGGGTTAAGCACAGATACGCAGTATTTT; CDR3aa: CASSFQGLSTDTQYF
d_gene: NA; abundance: few; j_gene: TRBJ1-2; v_gene: TRBV5-1; CDR3nt: TGCGCCAGCAGCCAAGTTCAGCCTGCTAACTATGGCTACACCTTC; CDR3aa: CASSQVQPANYGYTF
d_gene: TRBD2; abundance: NA; j_gene: TRBJ2-5; v_gene: TRBV7-9; CDR3nt: TGTGCCAGCAGCTTCACCGCGGGAGGAGTGGAGACCCAGTACTTC; CDR3aa: CASSFTAGGVETQYF
d_gene: NA; abundance: NA; j_gene: TRBJ2-5; v_gene: TRBV7-9; CDR3nt: TGTGCCAGCAGCTCCCTTCAAGAGACCCAGTACTTC; CDR3aa: CASSSLQETQYF
d_gene: TRBD2; abundance: many; j_gene: TRBJ2-7; v_gene: TRBV5-1; CDR3nt: TGCGCCAGCAGCTTGGACGGGACTAGTCGCTACGAGCAGTACTTC; CDR3aa: CASSLDGTSRYEQYF
d_gene: NA; abundance: NA; j_gene: TRBJ2-5; v_gene: TRBV10-3; CDR3nt: TGTGCCATCAGTGAGTCCGAGGAGACCCAGTACTTC; CDR3aa: CAISESEETQYF
d_gene: TRBD2; abundance: few; j_gene: TRBJ2-1; v_gene: TRBV20-1; CDR3nt: TGCAGTGCCCGGACCCCACCAGATATGACTAGCGGCCTAAGAGGGCATGAGCAGTTCTTC; CDR3aa: CSARTPPDMTSGLRGHEQFF
d_gene: TRBD2; abundance: many; j_gene: TRBJ2-1; v_gene: TRBV27; CDR3nt: TGTGCCAGCAGTTTCGGACTAGGCAATGAGCAGTTCTTC; CDR3aa: CASSFGLGNEQFF
d_gene: NA; abundance: many; j_gene: TRBJ1-3; v_gene: TRBV20-1; CDR3nt: TGCAGTGCTAGAGTCCCGGACTCTGGAAACACCATATATTTT; CDR3aa: CSARVPDSGNTIYF
d_gene: NA; abundance: NA; j_gene: TRBJ2-2; v_gene: TRBV4-2; CDR3nt: TGTGCCAGCAGCCAATCCCCCTCGGGGCGGAACACCGGGGAGCTGTTTTTT; CDR3aa: CASSQSPSGRNTGELFF
d_gene: NA; abundance: many; j_gene: TRBJ2-7; v_gene: TRBV2; CDR3nt: TGTGCCAGCAGTGAAGGGACTGTAGGCGAGCAGTACTTC; CDR3aa: CASSEGTVGEQYF
d_gene: NA; abundance: NA; j_gene: TRBJ2-5; v_gene: TRBV12-3/TRBV12-4; CDR3nt: TGTGCCAGCAGTTTCGGGACAAGGTTGGGGGCAGAGACCCAGTACTTC; CDR3aa: CASSFGTRLGAETQYF
d_gene: NA; abundance: many; j_gene: TRBJ2-3; v_gene: TRBV6-4; CDR3nt: TGTGCCAGCAGTGACGAGCTGGGACACCGACTGTATTTT; CDR3aa: CASSDELGHRLYF
d_gene: TRBD1; abundance: few; j_gene: TRBJ2-1; v_gene: TRBV20-1; CDR3nt: TGCAGTGCCACGCAGGGGGCGGACAATGAGCAGTTCTTC; CDR3aa: CSATQGADNEQFF
d_gene: NA; abundance: many; j_gene: TRBJ2-2; v_gene: TRBV5-6; CDR3nt: TGTGCCAGCAGCATCAGAACGACAGGAGGAAACACCGGGGAGCTGTTTTTT; CDR3aa: CASSIRTTGGNTGELFF
d_gene: NA; abundance: many; j_gene: TRBJ1-5; v_gene: TRBV6-2/TRBV6-3; CDR3nt: TGTGCCAGCAGTTACCGGGCGGGGGCACGCAATCAGCCCCAGCATTTT; CDR3aa: CASSYRAGARNQPQHF
d_gene: NA; abundance: many; j_gene: TRBJ2-5; v_gene: TRBV19; CDR3nt: TGTGCCAGTAGTATAGTCGGACAAGAGACCCAGTACTTC; CDR3aa: CASSIVGQETQYF
d_gene: NA; abundance: NA; j_gene: TRBJ2-1; v_gene: TRBV30; CDR3nt: TGTGCCTGGAGGGATTTGGGGGCCGGCGGGTTCTTC; CDR3aa: CAWRDLGAGGFF
d_gene: NA; abundance: few; j_gene: TRBJ2-3; v_gene: TRBV7-8; CDR3nt: TGTGCCAGCAGCCCCCAGGCGAGCATCGGGTCAGATACGCAGTATTTT; CDR3aa: CASSPQASIGSDTQYF
d_gene: TRBD1; abundance: NA; j_gene: TRBJ1-2; v_gene: TRBV7-2; CDR3nt: TGTGCCAGCAGCCTATACGACAGGGGCGGCTACACCTTC; CDR3aa: CASSLYDRGGYTF
d_gene: NA; abundance: many; j_gene: TRBJ2-1; v_gene: TRBV20-1; CDR3nt: TGCAGTGCTAGCGGTTCTTCCTACAATGAGCAGTTCTTC; CDR3aa: CSASGSSYNEQFF
d_gene: NA; abundance: few; j_gene: TRBJ2-7; v_gene: TRBV29-1; CDR3nt: TGCAGCGTTGAAGAGTCGGGCTACGAGCAGTACTTC; CDR3aa: CSVEESGYEQYF
d_gene: NA; abundance: NA; j_gene: TRBJ2-6; v_gene: TRBV20-1; CDR3nt: TGCAGTGCTAGAGAACCCGGATGGGGGGATGTATCTGGGGCCAACGTCCTGACTTTC; CDR3aa: CSAREPGWGDVSGANVLTF
d_gene: NA; abundance: few; j_gene: TRBJ2-7; v_gene: TRBV11-1; CDR3nt: TGTGCCAGCAGCTATCGCAGGTTGGGCTCCTACGAGCAGTACTTC; CDR3aa: CASSYRRLGSYEQYF
d_gene: NA; abundance: many; j_gene: TRBJ2-2; v_gene: TRBV7-9; CDR3nt: TGTGCCAGCAGCCCATCTTTCGTTGGGCCTCGCACCGGGGAGCTGTTTTTT; CDR3aa: CASSPSFVGPRTGELFF
d_gene: TRBD1; abundance: many; j_gene: TRBJ2-7; v_gene: TRBV7-9; CDR3nt: TGTGCCAGCAGTTTACAGGGGGCCTTCTCCTACGAGCAGTACTTC; CDR3aa: CASSLQGAFSYEQYF
d_gene: NA; abundance: few; j_gene: TRBJ2-1; v_gene: TRBV7-2; CDR3nt: TGTGCCAGCAGCCGAGGGGGGCTTTTGGGTGAGCAGTTCTTC; CDR3aa: CASSRGGLLGEQFF
d_gene: NA; abundance: few; j_gene: TRBJ1-6; v_gene: TRBV20-1; CDR3nt: TGCAGTGCGACAATAGACAGGAATGGTTCACCCCTCCACTTT; CDR3aa: CSATIDRNGSPLHF
d_gene: NA; abundance: many; j_gene: TRBJ2-2; v_gene: TRBV4-3; CDR3nt: TGCGCCAGCAGCCTGGAGCGGTGGAACACCGGGGAGCTGTTTTTT; CDR3aa: CASSLERWNTGELFF
d_gene: NA; abundance: few; j_gene: TRBJ1-5; v_gene: TRBV30; CDR3nt: TGTGCCTGGAGTGTAGGGTCTATCAATCAGCCCCAGCATTTT; CDR3aa: CAWSVGSINQPQHF
d_gene: NA; abundance: few; j_gene: TRBJ2-1; v_gene: TRBV5-1; CDR3nt: TGCGCCAGCAGCTTCCAGTCGAATGAGCAGTTCTTC; CDR3aa: CASSFQSNEQFF
d_gene: TRBD2; abundance: few; j_gene: TRBJ2-3; v_gene: TRBV20-1; CDR3nt: TGCAGTGCTAGAGGGACTAGCGGGACCTATACGCAGTATTTT; CDR3aa: CSARGTSGTYTQYF
d_gene: TRBD1; abundance: NA; j_gene: TRBJ1-1; v_gene: TRBV5-1; CDR3nt: TGCGCCAGCAGCCGAGGGACAGGGGGCCCGACCGCTGAAGCTTTCTTT; CDR3aa: CASSRGTGGPTAEAFF
d_gene: NA; abundance: NA; j_gene: TRBJ2-7; v_gene: TRBV6-1; CDR3nt: TGTGCCAGTTCTCAAACCCCGGACGGATTGACCTACGAGCAGTACTTC; CDR3aa: CASSQTPDGLTYEQYF
d_gene: NA; abundance: few; j_gene: TRBJ2-2; v_gene: TRBV30; CDR3nt: TGTGCCTGGAGTCCCCGAGGGAAGGCCGGGGAGCTGTTTTTT; CDR3aa: CAWSPRGKAGELFF
d_gene: NA; abundance: many; j_gene: TRBJ2-3; v_gene: TRBV6-5; CDR3nt: TGTGCCAGCAGTTACTCGATGGCGGGCCCAGATACGCAGTATTTT; CDR3aa: CASSYSMAGPDTQYF
d_gene: NA; abundance: few; j_gene: TRBJ1-4; v_gene: TRBV18; CDR3nt: TGTGCCAGCTCACCACCGTCCCTCAGGACAAATGAAAAACTGTTTTTT; CDR3aa: CASSPPSLRTNEKLFF
d_gene: TRBD1; abundance: few; j_gene: TRBJ2-5; v_gene: TRBV6-1; CDR3nt: TGTGCCAGCAGGCAGGGGGCCAAAGAGACCCAGTACTTC; CDR3aa: CASRQGAKETQYF
d_gene: TRBD2; abundance: NA; j_gene: TRBJ2-3; v_gene: TRBV11-3; CDR3nt: TGTGCCAGCAGCCACGGACTAGCGGAGGATACGCAGTATTTT; CDR3aa: CASSHGLAEDTQYF
d_gene: NA; abundance: NA; j_gene: TRBJ2-3; v_gene: TRBV21-1; CDR3nt: TGTGCCAGCCACTGCTCCTTCTGGCGGGAGCCCCACACAGATACGCAGTATTTT; CDR3aa: CASHCSFWREPHTDTQYF
d_gene: TRBD2; abundance: NA; j_gene: TRBJ2-7; v_gene: TRBV29-1; CDR3nt: TGCAGCGTTGGCGGTAGCGGGAGCGGCGCGCAGTACTTC; CDR3aa: CSVGGSGSGAQYF
d_gene: NA; abundance: NA; j_gene: TRBJ2-2; v_gene: TRBV10-2; CDR3nt: TGCGCCAGCTCCGTCGATCCGAACACCGGGGAGCTGTTTTTT; CDR3aa: CASSVDPNTGELFF
d_gene: NA; abundance: few; j_gene: TRBJ1-6; v_gene: TRBV20-1; CDR3nt: TGCAGTGCTAGAGATTCGGCGCAGGGGTTTGGTTCACCCCTCCACTTT; CDR3aa: CSARDSAQGFGSPLHF
d_gene: NA; abundance: many; j_gene: TRBJ1-1; v_gene: TRBV20-1; CDR3nt: TGCAGTGCTCCCGGGCGGACGGTGGTGGAAGCTTTCTTT; CDR3aa: CSAPGRTVVEAFF
d_gene: NA; abundance: few; j_gene: TRBJ2-5; v_gene: TRBV7-2; CDR3nt: TGTGCCAGCAGCCCGGACCCCTCCATGGGGACCCAGTACTTC; CDR3aa: CASSPDPSMGTQYF
d_gene: TRBD2; abundance: many; j_gene: TRBJ2-7; v_gene: TRBV4-2; CDR3nt: TGTGCCAGCAGCCAAGTCCGTGGACTAGCGGCCGAGCAGTACTTC; CDR3aa: CASSQVRGLAAEQYF